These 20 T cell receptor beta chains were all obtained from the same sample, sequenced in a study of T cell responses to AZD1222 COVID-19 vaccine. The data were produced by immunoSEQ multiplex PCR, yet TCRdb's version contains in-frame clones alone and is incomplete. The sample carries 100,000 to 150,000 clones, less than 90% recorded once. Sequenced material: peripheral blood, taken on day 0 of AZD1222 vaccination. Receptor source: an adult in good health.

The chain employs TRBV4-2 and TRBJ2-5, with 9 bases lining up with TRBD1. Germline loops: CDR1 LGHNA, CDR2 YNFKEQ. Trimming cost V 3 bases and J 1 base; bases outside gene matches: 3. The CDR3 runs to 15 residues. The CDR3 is CASSQTGGGQETQYF. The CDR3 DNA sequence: TGTGCCAGCAGCCAGACAGGGGGAGGCCAAGAGACCCAGTACTTC.

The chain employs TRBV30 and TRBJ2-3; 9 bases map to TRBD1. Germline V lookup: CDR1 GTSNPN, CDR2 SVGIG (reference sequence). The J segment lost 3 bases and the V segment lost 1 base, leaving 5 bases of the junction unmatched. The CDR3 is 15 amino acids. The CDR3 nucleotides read TGTGCCTGGAGTGGGACAGGGGACCCTACAGATACGCAGTATTTT. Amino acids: CAWSGTGDPTDTQYF.

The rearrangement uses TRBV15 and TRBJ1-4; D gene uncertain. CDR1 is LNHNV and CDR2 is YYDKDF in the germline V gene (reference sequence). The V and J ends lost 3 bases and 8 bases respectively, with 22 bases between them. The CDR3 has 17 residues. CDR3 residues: CATSRVPGLSGQEKLFF. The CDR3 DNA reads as TGTGCCACCAGCAGGGTACCTGGCCTTTCTGGGCAGGAAAAACTGTTTTTT.

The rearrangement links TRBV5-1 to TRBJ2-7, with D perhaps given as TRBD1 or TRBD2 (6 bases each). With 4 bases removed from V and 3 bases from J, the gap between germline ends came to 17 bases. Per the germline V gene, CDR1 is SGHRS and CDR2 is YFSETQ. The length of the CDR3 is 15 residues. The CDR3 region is CASSPTGASVYEQYF. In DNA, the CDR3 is TGCGCCAGCAGCCCGACGGGGGCATCCGTCTACGAGCAGTACTTC.

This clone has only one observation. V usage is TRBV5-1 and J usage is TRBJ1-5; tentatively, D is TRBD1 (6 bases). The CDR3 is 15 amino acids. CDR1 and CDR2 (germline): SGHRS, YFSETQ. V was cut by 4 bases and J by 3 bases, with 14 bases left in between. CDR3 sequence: CASSPAPGVNQPQHF. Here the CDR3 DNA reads TGCGCCAGCAGCCCCGCCCCAGGGGTCAATCAGCCCCAGCATTTT.

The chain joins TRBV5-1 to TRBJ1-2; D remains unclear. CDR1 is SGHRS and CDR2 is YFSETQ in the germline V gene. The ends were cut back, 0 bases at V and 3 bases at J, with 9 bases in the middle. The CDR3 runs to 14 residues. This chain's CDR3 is CASSLEGQYYGYTF. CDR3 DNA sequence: TGCGCCAGCAGCTTGGAGGGCCAGTACTATGGCTACACCTTC.

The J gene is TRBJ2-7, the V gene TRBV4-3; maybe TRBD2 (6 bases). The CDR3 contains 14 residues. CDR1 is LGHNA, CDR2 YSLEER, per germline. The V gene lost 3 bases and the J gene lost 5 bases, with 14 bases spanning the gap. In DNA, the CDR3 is TGCGCCAGCAGCCATCGGCTAGCGACCGACGAGCAGTACTTC. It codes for CASSHRLATDEQYF.

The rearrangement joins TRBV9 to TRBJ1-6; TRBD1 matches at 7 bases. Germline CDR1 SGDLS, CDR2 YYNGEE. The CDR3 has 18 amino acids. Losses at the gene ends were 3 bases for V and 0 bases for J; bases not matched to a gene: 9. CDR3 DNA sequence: TGTGCCAGCAGCGCCAGCGGGACAGCTCGCTCCTATAATTCACCCCTCCACTTT. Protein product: CASSASGTARSYNSPLHF.

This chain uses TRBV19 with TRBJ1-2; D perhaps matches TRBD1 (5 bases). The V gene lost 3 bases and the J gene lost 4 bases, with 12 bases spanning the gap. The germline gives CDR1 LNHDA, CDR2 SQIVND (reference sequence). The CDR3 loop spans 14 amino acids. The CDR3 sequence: CASSISQGAYGYTF. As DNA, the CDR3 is TGTGCCAGTAGTATTTCGCAGGGCGCCTATGGCTACACCTTC.

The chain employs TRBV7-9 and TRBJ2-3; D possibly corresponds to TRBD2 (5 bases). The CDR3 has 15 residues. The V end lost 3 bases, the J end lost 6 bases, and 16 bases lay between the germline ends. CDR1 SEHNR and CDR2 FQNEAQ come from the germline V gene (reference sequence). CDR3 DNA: TGTGCCAGCAGCTTTCTACCGGGGTCACAGGATACGCAGTATTTT. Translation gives CASSFLPGSQDTQYF.

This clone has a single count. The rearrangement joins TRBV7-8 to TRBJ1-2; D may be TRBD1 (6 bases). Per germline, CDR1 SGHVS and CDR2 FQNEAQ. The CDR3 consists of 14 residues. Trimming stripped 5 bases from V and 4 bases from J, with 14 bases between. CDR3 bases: TGTGCCAGCAGCCTAGAGACAGGAAGCTATGGCTACACCTTC. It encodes CASSLETGSYGYTF. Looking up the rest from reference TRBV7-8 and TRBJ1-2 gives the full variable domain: GAGVSQSPRYKVAKRGQDVALRCDPISGHVSLFWYQQALGQGPEFLTYFQNEAQLDKSGLPSDRFFAERPEGSVSTLKIQRTQQEDSAVYLCASSLETGSYGYTFGSGTRLTVV.

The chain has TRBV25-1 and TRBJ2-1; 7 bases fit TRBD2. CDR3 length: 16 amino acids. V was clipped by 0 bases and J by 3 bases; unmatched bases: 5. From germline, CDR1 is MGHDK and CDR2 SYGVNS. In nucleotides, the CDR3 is TGTGCCAGCAGTGAATATATGGGGGGGTTCTACAATGAGCAGTTCTTC. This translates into CASSEYMGGFYNEQFF.

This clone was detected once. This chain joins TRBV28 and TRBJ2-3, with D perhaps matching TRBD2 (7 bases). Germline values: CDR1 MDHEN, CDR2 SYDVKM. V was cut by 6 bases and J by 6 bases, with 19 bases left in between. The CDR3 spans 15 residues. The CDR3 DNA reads TGTGCCAGCAGGCCCGGAGGGGGGGGAGGGGATACGCAGTATTTT. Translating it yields CASRPGGGGGDTQYF.

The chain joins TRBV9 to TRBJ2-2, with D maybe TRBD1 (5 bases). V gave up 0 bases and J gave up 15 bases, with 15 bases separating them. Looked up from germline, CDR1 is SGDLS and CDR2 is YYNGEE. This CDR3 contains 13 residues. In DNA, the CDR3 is TGTGCCAGCAGCGTAGTCGAGCAGGGAAGGTTGTTTTTT. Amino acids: CASSVVEQGRLFF.

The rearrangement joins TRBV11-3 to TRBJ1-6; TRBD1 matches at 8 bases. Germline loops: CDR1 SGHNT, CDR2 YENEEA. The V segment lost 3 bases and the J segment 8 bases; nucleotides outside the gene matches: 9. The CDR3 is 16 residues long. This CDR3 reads CASSLAGTGWDSPLHF. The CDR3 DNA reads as TGTGCCAGCAGCTTGGCCGGGACAGGCTGGGATTCACCCCTCCACTTT.

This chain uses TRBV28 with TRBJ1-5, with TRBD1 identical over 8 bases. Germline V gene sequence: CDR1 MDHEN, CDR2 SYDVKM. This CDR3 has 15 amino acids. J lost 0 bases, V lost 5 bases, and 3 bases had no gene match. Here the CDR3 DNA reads TGTGCCAGCAGTAGACAGGGGTATAGCAATCAGCCCCAGCATTTT. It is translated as CASSRQGYSNQPQHF.

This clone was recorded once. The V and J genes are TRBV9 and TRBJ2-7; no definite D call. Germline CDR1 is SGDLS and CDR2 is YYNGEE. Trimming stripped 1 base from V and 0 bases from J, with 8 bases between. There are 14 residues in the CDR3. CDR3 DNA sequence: TGTGCCAGCAGCGTAACGGGCGGCTCCTACGAGCAGTACTTC. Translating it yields CASSVTGGSYEQYF.

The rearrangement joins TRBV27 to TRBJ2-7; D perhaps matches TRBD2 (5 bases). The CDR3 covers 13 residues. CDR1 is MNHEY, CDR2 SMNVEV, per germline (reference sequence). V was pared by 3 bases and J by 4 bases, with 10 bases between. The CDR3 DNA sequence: TGTGCCAGCAGTTTGATGGGAGCGTACGAGCAGTACTTC. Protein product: CASSLMGAYEQYF.

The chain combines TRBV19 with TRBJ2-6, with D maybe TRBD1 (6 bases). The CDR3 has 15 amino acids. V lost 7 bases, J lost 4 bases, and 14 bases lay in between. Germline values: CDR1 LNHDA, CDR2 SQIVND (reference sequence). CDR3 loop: CASTLPGVGANVLTF. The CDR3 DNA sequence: TGTGCCAGTACCCTGCCAGGGGTCGGGGCCAACGTCCTGACTTTC.

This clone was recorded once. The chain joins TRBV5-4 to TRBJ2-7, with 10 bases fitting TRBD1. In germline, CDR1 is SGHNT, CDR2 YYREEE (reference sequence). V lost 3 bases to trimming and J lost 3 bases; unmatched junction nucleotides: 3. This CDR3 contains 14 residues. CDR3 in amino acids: CASSSGQGFYEQYF. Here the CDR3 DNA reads TGTGCCAGCAGCTCGGGACAGGGGTTCTACGAGCAGTACTTC.